This T cell receptor beta chain was observed in a study of T cell changes during pregnancy in multiple sclerosis. The protocol was immunoSEQ multiplex PCR, while the TCRdb copy is restricted to in-frame clones and leaves out a portion. The sample has 45,000 to 55,000 clones; approximately 85% are singletons. Only one count was recorded for this clone. Trimming left V 1 base short and J 7 bases short, with 10 bases between. The germline V gene has CDR1 MNHEY and CDR2 SMNVEV (reference sequence). The CDR3 runs 13 residues. The receptor was isolated from a female donor with multiple sclerosis, enrolled in a pregnancy study. The sequencing used CD4+ T cells from peripheral blood mononuclear cells, collected in the second trimester of pregnancy. The chain employs TRBV27 and TRBJ1-2; weak D call: TRBD1 (6 bases). As DNA, the CDR3 is TGTGCCAGCAGTTTATGGGGCAGGGGTGGCTACACCTTC. It encodes CASSLWGRGGYTF.